This T cell receptor beta chain was recorded in a study of blood T cell repertoires in COVID-19. Study context: Acute-phase and convalescent COVID-19 samples originated in the United States, Italy and Spain. PBMCs, B-cell-depleted T cells, or T cells provided the cDNA or gDNA that made up the material.

This table comes from immunoSEQ multiplex PCR, and its TCRdb copy is limited to in-frame clones, with some not included. The data hold 85,000 to 100,000 clones, with about 76% observed a single time. Germline trimming cut 5 bases from V and 5 bases from J; bases unmatched to any gene: 10. Germline V lookup: CDR1 LNHDA, CDR2 SQIVND (reference sequence). This CDR3 is 15 amino acids long. J is TRBJ2-5 and V is TRBV19, with 8 bases lining up with TRBD1. What was sequenced was peripheral blood. This TCR derives from a human donor in a cohort sampled during active COVID-19. DNA for the CDR3: TGTGCCAGTAGTCAAAGGGCAGGGGGCCGGGAGACCCAGTACTTC. It codes for CASSQRAGGRETQYF.